This TCR beta chain was sequenced in a study of shared clonotypes between healthy human individuals. General observations from the study: On the whole, naive subsets had larger estimated richness than memory subsets had. Generation probabilities of non-shared clonotypes were lower (relative to those shared by all four donors).

Naivety among CD8 cells was defined by CD45RO negativity and positive CCR7 selection, thereby excluding terminally differentiated effector memory CD45RA+ cells. Deep was the level at which the assay was run. Every subset had its genomic DNA shared out evenly among several immunoSEQ plates. Profiling relied on immunoSEQ multiplex PCR, and the TCRdb table lists in-frame clones only, not all of them. This sample has 2 million or so clones, with 85% to 95% found just once. Worth noting for this clone: The target antigen is unknown.

The receptor was isolated from a young man in good health. Input material: naive CD8+ T cells sorted from blood.

The CDR3 DNA follows: TGTGCCAGCAGCCTCCTAGCGGGGGGCTCCTACAATGAGCAGTTCTTC. Its protein is CASSLLAGGSYNEQFF. The rearrangement uses TRBV6-6 and TRBJ2-1; 11 nucleotides match TRBD2. This CDR3 spans 16 amino acids. The trim removed 6 bases at V and 0 bases at J, leaving 4 bases unmatched. Germline CDR1 reads MNHNY; CDR2 reads SVGAGI (reference sequence).